This is a list of T cell receptor beta chains from one sample in a study of T cells in tuberculosis. Clones were sequenced by immunoSEQ multiplex PCR, and TCRdb holds only the in-frame ones, with some missing. The sample lists tens of thousands of clones; about 92% were seen once. Sequencing used PBMCs, obtained at tuberculosis diagnosis. The receptor source for this set is an adult with tuberculosis. The CDR3 runs from the conserved cysteine through the conserved F or W. D genes are given only for firm matches. Only some rows state a clone size, as once, few, many or a class for expanded clones.

j_gene: TRBJ2-5
abundance: -
d_gene: TRBD2
v_gene: TRBV10-3
CDR3aa: CAISESGLAGGRETQYF
CDR3nt: TGTGCCATCAGTGAGTCGGGACTAGCGGGAGGGAGAGAGACCCAGTACTTC

j_gene: TRBJ2-7
abundance: once
d_gene: TRBD1
v_gene: TRBV7-2
CDR3aa: CASRLGQGIVYEQYF
CDR3nt: TGTGCCAGCAGGCTAGGACAGGGTATAGTCTACGAGCAGTACTTC

j_gene: TRBJ1-5
abundance: -
d_gene: -
v_gene: TRBV27
CDR3aa: CASSLSIGGRNQPQHF
CDR3nt: TGTGCCAGCAGTTTATCGATCGGAGGGCGCAATCAGCCCCAGCATTTT

j_gene: TRBJ2-5
abundance: -
d_gene: -
v_gene: TRBV4-3
CDR3aa: CASSQRLGGGLQETQYF
CDR3nt: TGCGCCAGCAGCCAGAGGCTGGGGGGGGGCCTCCAAGAGACCCAGTACTTC

j_gene: TRBJ2-2
abundance: -
d_gene: TRBD1
v_gene: TRBV7-3
CDR3aa: CASSPNRGGTGELFF
CDR3nt: TGTGCCAGCAGCCCTAACAGGGGTGGCACCGGGGAGCTGTTTTTT

j_gene: TRBJ1-2
abundance: once
d_gene: TRBD1
v_gene: TRBV9
CDR3aa: CASSVAPPGQGASINYGYTF
CDR3nt: TGTGCCAGCAGCGTAGCCCCCCCGGGACAGGGTGCATCCATTAACTATGGCTACACCTTC

j_gene: TRBJ2-3
abundance: -
d_gene: TRBD2
v_gene: TRBV9
CDR3aa: CASSLTSGGSSDTQYF
CDR3nt: TGTGCCAGCAGCTTGACTAGCGGGGGCTCTAGCGATACGCAGTATTTT

j_gene: TRBJ1-1
abundance: -
d_gene: -
v_gene: TRBV25-1
CDR3aa: CASRDDRNTEAFF
CDR3nt: TGTGCCAGCAGAGACGACAGGAACACTGAAGCTTTCTTT

j_gene: TRBJ2-1
abundance: -
d_gene: TRBD1
v_gene: TRBV2
CDR3aa: CASSDRQGPYNEQFF
CDR3nt: TGTGCCAGCAGTGATAGACAGGGCCCCTACAATGAGCAGTTCTTC

j_gene: TRBJ1-6
abundance: -
d_gene: -
v_gene: TRBV2
CDR3aa: CASLERGGSTSPLHF
CDR3nt: TGTGCCAGCCTCGAAAGGGGGGGGTCAACTTCACCCCTCCACTTT

j_gene: TRBJ2-1
abundance: -
d_gene: TRBD2
v_gene: TRBV28
CDR3aa: CASRTSGRAFQIEQFF
CDR3nt: TGTGCCAGCAGGACTAGCGGGAGGGCGTTTCAGATTGAGCAGTTCTTC

j_gene: TRBJ2-1
abundance: -
d_gene: TRBD2
v_gene: TRBV2
CDR3aa: CASSVQGLGLRSYNEQFF
CDR3nt: TGTGCCAGCAGTGTGCAAGGACTAGGACTTCGTTCCTACAATGAGCAGTTCTTC

j_gene: TRBJ1-4
abundance: once
d_gene: TRBD1
v_gene: TRBV12-5
CDR3aa: CASGLVQGGNEKLFF
CDR3nt: TGTGCTAGTGGTTTGGTACAGGGGGGCAATGAAAAACTGTTTTTT

j_gene: TRBJ2-1
abundance: -
d_gene: TRBD1
v_gene: TRBV6-5
CDR3aa: CASSRQGPDEQFF
CDR3nt: TGTGCCAGCAGTCGACAGGGGCCGGATGAGCAGTTCTTC

j_gene: TRBJ1-2
abundance: -
d_gene: -
v_gene: TRBV19
CDR3aa: CASSKLTDLNYGYTF
CDR3nt: TGTGCCAGTAGTAAACTGACAGACCTGAACTATGGCTACACCTTC

j_gene: TRBJ2-5
abundance: -
d_gene: -
v_gene: TRBV7-9
CDR3aa: CASSLGQTQETQYF
CDR3nt: TGTGCCAGCAGCTTAGGACAGACCCAGGAGACCCAGTACTTC

j_gene: TRBJ2-1
abundance: -
d_gene: TRBD2
v_gene: TRBV28
CDR3aa: CASSFTSGRASEQFF
CDR3nt: TGTGCCAGCAGTTTCACTAGCGGGAGAGCATCCGAGCAGTTCTTC

j_gene: TRBJ2-3
abundance: -
d_gene: TRBD2
v_gene: TRBV30
CDR3aa: CAYRLAGGSNTDTQYF
CDR3nt: TGTGCCTACCGACTAGCGGGGGGCAGCAACACAGATACGCAGTATTTT

j_gene: TRBJ1-4
abundance: -
d_gene: -
v_gene: TRBV5-6
CDR3aa: CASSWTDRNEKLFF
CDR3nt: TGTGCCAGCAGCTGGACAGACCGCAATGAAAAACTGTTTTTT

j_gene: TRBJ2-3
abundance: once
d_gene: TRBD2
v_gene: TRBV7-8
CDR3aa: CASSLLTAGGSMTQYF
CDR3nt: TGTGCCAGCAGCCTCCTTACAGCGGGGGGATCAATGACGCAGTATTTT

j_gene: TRBJ1-2
abundance: -
d_gene: -
v_gene: TRBV2
CDR3aa: CASTVDNYGYTF
CDR3nt: TGTGCCAGCACAGTCGATAACTATGGCTACACCTTC

j_gene: TRBJ1-3
abundance: -
d_gene: -
v_gene: TRBV7-9
CDR3aa: CASSSYLSGNTIYF
CDR3nt: TGTGCCAGCAGCTCTTATCTCTCTGGAAACACCATATATTTT

j_gene: TRBJ2-7
abundance: -
d_gene: TRBD2
v_gene: TRBV5-6
CDR3aa: CASNQGLAGSYEQYF
CDR3nt: TGTGCCAGCAACCAAGGACTAGCCGGCTCCTACGAGCAGTACTTC

j_gene: TRBJ2-6
abundance: -
d_gene: -
v_gene: TRBV11-2
CDR3aa: CASTPFGGANVLTF
CDR3nt: TGTGCCAGCACCCCCTTCGGGGGGGCCAACGTCCTGACTTTC

j_gene: TRBJ2-7
abundance: -
d_gene: -
v_gene: TRBV9
CDR3aa: CASSLESGYEQYF
CDR3nt: TGTGCCAGCAGCCTCGAGTCAGGCTACGAGCAGTACTTC

j_gene: TRBJ1-5
abundance: few
d_gene: -
v_gene: TRBV7-2
CDR3aa: CASSLGFTDTDQPQHF
CDR3nt: TGTGCCAGCAGCTTAGGTTTCACGGATACAGATCAGCCCCAGCATTTT

j_gene: TRBJ2-7
abundance: -
d_gene: -
v_gene: TRBV7-2
CDR3aa: CASSLLGQGYEQYF
CDR3nt: TGTGCCAGCAGCTTACTGGGGCAGGGATACGAGCAGTACTTC

j_gene: TRBJ1-2
abundance: -
d_gene: -
v_gene: TRBV19
CDR3aa: CASSIGQQANYGYTF
CDR3nt: TGTGCCAGTAGTATCGGACAGCAAGCTAACTATGGCTACACCTTC

j_gene: TRBJ2-6
abundance: -
d_gene: -
v_gene: TRBV5-1
CDR3aa: CASSRRSGQDRAGANVLTF
CDR3nt: TGCGCCAGCAGCCGCCGATCCGGGCAAGACAGAGCTGGGGCCAACGTCCTGACTTTC

j_gene: TRBJ1-1
abundance: -
d_gene: -
v_gene: TRBV2
CDR3aa: CASQLRVNTEAFF
CDR3nt: TGTGCCAGCCAGCTCCGGGTGAACACTGAAGCTTTCTTT

j_gene: TRBJ1-5
abundance: -
d_gene: -
v_gene: TRBV6-6
CDR3aa: CASSALGINQPQHF
CDR3nt: TGTGCCAGCAGCGCTCTGGGCATCAATCAGCCCCAGCATTTT

j_gene: TRBJ1-1
abundance: -
d_gene: -
v_gene: TRBV19
CDR3aa: CASSIEGRPEAFF
CDR3nt: TGTGCCAGTAGTATAGAAGGGAGGCCCGAAGCTTTCTTT

j_gene: TRBJ2-1
abundance: -
d_gene: TRBD2
v_gene: TRBV7-9
CDR3aa: CASSLGPSGSTDEQFF
CDR3nt: TGTGCCAGCAGCTTAGGACCTAGCGGGAGTACCGATGAGCAGTTCTTC

j_gene: TRBJ2-5
abundance: -
d_gene: TRBD2
v_gene: TRBV28
CDR3aa: CASSRGLADWYQETQYF
CDR3nt: TGTGCCAGCAGCCGGGGACTAGCGGATTGGTACCAAGAGACCCAGTACTTC

j_gene: TRBJ2-3
abundance: -
d_gene: -
v_gene: TRBV11-3
CDR3aa: CASSLSGSTDTQYF
CDR3nt: TGTGCCAGCAGCTTATCCGGTAGCACAGATACGCAGTATTTT

j_gene: TRBJ1-5
abundance: -
d_gene: -
v_gene: TRBV10-2
CDR3aa: CASSVGGYGNQPQHF
CDR3nt: TGCGCCAGCAGTGTCGGGGGGTACGGCAATCAGCCCCAGCATTTT

j_gene: TRBJ1-1
abundance: once
d_gene: -
v_gene: TRBV10-1
CDR3aa: CASSESGRVNTEAFF
CDR3nt: TGCGCCAGCAGCGAAAGCGGACGGGTAAACACTGAAGCTTTCTTT

j_gene: TRBJ2-1
abundance: -
d_gene: -
v_gene: TRBV11-2
CDR3aa: CASSLASSLGGAGNEQFF
CDR3nt: TGTGCCAGCAGCTTAGCCTCAAGTCTAGGCGGGGCGGGCAATGAGCAGTTCTTC

j_gene: TRBJ1-2
abundance: -
d_gene: TRBD1
v_gene: TRBV6-6
CDR3aa: CASSSRTGDLHGYTF
CDR3nt: TGTGCCAGCAGTAGCAGGACAGGGGATCTCCATGGCTACACCTTC

j_gene: TRBJ2-1
abundance: -
d_gene: -
v_gene: TRBV19
CDR3aa: CASSIPTTVGEQFF
CDR3nt: TGTGCCAGTAGTATCCCAACGACAGTCGGTGAGCAGTTCTTC

j_gene: TRBJ2-7
abundance: once
d_gene: TRBD2
v_gene: TRBV19
CDR3aa: CARDGASGSGEQYF
CDR3nt: TGTGCCCGGGACGGGGCTAGCGGGAGTGGCGAGCAGTACTTC

j_gene: TRBJ2-7
abundance: -
d_gene: -
v_gene: TRBV4-3
CDR3aa: CASSQDQGGNEQYF
CDR3nt: TGCGCCAGCAGCCAAGACCAGGGTGGCAACGAGCAGTACTTC

j_gene: TRBJ1-5
abundance: -
d_gene: -
v_gene: TRBV21-1
CDR3aa: CANHQRAPGIAVLCNQPQHF
CDR3nt: TGTGCCAACCACCAGCGGGCTCCTGGTATTGCGGTTTTGTGCAATCAGCCCCAGCATTTT

j_gene: TRBJ2-6
abundance: -
d_gene: TRBD1
v_gene: TRBV11-3
CDR3aa: CASSSGQLYSGANVLTF
CDR3nt: TGTGCCAGCAGCTCGGGACAGCTCTACTCTGGGGCCAACGTCCTGACTTTC

j_gene: TRBJ1-5
abundance: few
d_gene: -
v_gene: TRBV6-4
CDR3aa: CASSLDGGNNSPQHF
CDR3nt: TGTGCCAGCAGCCTGGACGGAGGGAATAATTCGCCCCAGCATTTT

j_gene: TRBJ2-7
abundance: -
d_gene: TRBD1
v_gene: TRBV18
CDR3aa: CASSTGQGTYEQYF
CDR3nt: TGTGCCAGCTCAACTGGACAGGGGACCTACGAGCAGTACTTC

j_gene: TRBJ1-2
abundance: few
d_gene: -
v_gene: TRBV7-2
CDR3aa: CASSFVGGGDYGYTF
CDR3nt: TGTGCCAGCAGCTTCGTCGGGGGAGGGGACTATGGCTACACCTTC

j_gene: TRBJ2-7
abundance: -
d_gene: TRBD1
v_gene: TRBV11-2
CDR3aa: CASSLGTGSSYEQYF
CDR3nt: TGTGCCAGCAGCTTAGGGACAGGGAGCTCCTACGAGCAGTACTTC

j_gene: TRBJ2-5
abundance: -
d_gene: -
v_gene: TRBV14
CDR3aa: CASSQADIETQYF
CDR3nt: TGTGCCAGCAGCCAAGCGGACATTGAGACCCAGTACTTC

j_gene: TRBJ1-1
abundance: -
d_gene: TRBD1
v_gene: TRBV10-1
CDR3aa: CASSESPRGITEAFF
CDR3nt: TGCGCCAGCAGTGAGTCCCCCAGGGGGATCACTGAAGCTTTCTTT

j_gene: TRBJ2-1
abundance: -
d_gene: TRBD1
v_gene: TRBV9
CDR3aa: CASSVGQDNEQFF
CDR3nt: TGTGCCAGCAGCGTCGGACAGGACAATGAGCAGTTCTTC

j_gene: TRBJ2-1
abundance: -
d_gene: TRBD2
v_gene: TRBV5-1
CDR3aa: CATATGGPINEQFF
CDR3nt: TGCGCCACCGCGACGGGGGGACCGATCAATGAGCAGTTCTTC

j_gene: TRBJ2-7
abundance: -
d_gene: -
v_gene: TRBV19
CDR3aa: CASSTPSGRGYGSYEQYF
CDR3nt: TGTGCCAGTAGTACCCCTTCGGGTCGGGGATACGGGTCCTACGAGCAGTACTTC

j_gene: TRBJ1-3
abundance: -
d_gene: TRBD1
v_gene: TRBV7-3
CDR3aa: CASSQDFGTGVDTIYF
CDR3nt: TGTGCCAGCAGCCAAGACTTCGGGACAGGGGTGGACACCATATATTTT

j_gene: TRBJ2-7
abundance: -
d_gene: -
v_gene: TRBV6-5
CDR3aa: CASRLEVTEYF
CDR3nt: TGTGCCAGCAGGTTGGAGGTTACTGAGTACTTC

j_gene: TRBJ2-3
abundance: -
d_gene: TRBD1
v_gene: TRBV30
CDR3aa: CAWTRQGLSTDTQYF
CDR3nt: TGTGCCTGGACCCGACAGGGTCTTAGCACAGATACGCAGTATTTT

j_gene: TRBJ2-7
abundance: few
d_gene: -
v_gene: TRBV2
CDR3aa: CASSALYEQYF
CDR3nt: TGTGCCAGCAGTGCCCTCTACGAGCAGTACTTC

j_gene: TRBJ2-2
abundance: -
d_gene: -
v_gene: TRBV11-3
CDR3aa: CASSLFSYGELFF
CDR3nt: TGTGCCAGCAGCTTGTTCAGTTACGGGGAGCTGTTTTTT